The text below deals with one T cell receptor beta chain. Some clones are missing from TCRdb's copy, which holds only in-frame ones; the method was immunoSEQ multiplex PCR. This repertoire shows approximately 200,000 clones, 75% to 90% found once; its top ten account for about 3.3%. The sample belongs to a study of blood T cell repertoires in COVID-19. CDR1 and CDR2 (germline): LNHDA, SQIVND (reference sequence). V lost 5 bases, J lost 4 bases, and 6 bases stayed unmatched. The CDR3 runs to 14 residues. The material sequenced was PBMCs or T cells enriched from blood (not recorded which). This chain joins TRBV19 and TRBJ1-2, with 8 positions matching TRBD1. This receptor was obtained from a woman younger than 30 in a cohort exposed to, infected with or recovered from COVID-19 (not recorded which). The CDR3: CASSPTDRAYGYTF. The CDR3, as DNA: TGTGCCAGTAGTCCGACGGACAGGGCCTATGGCTACACCTTC.